These T cell receptor beta chains were read from a single sample in a study of CD8 T cells in Susac syndrome. TCRdb called the immunoSEQ multiplex PCR reads again in MiXCR, with one record for every CDR3 protein. The profile shows about 190,000 distinct CDR3 sequences, 95% of them singletons. Sample: CD8+ T cells from PBMCs. These receptors were taken from a human donor with Susac syndrome. The CDR3 runs from the conserved cysteine through the conserved F or W. The order of the fields is CDR3 length, clone size, J gene, V gene, D gene, CDR3 DNA, CDR3 protein. A D gene is named only where the DNA matches it firmly. Not all rows give a size; the values are once, few, many and, for expanded clones, a class.

CDR3 length: 14; clone size: .; J gene: TRBJ2-1; V gene: TRBV12-3/TRBV12-4; D gene: .; CDR3 DNA: TGTGCCAGCACCCTCGGGACGTTGTACAATGAGCAGTTCTTC; CDR3 protein: CASTLGTLYNEQFF
CDR3 length: 15; clone size: .; J gene: TRBJ2-1; V gene: TRBV24-1; D gene: .; CDR3 DNA: TGTGCCACCAGTGATACAGGGTGGGGAGGCAATGAGCAGTTCTTC; CDR3 protein: CATSDTGWGGNEQFF
CDR3 length: 16; clone size: once; J gene: TRBJ1-1; V gene: TRBV20-1; D gene: .; CDR3 DNA: TGCAGTGCTCCCACAGACCCGGGACACCTGAACACTGAAGCTTTCTTT; CDR3 protein: CSAPTDPGHLNTEAFF
CDR3 length: 16; clone size: .; J gene: TRBJ2-5; V gene: TRBV9; D gene: TRBD2; CDR3 DNA: TGTGCCAGCAGCGTTAGCGGGAGGGCCTTTGAAGAGACCCAGTACTTC; CDR3 protein: CASSVSGRAFEETQYF
CDR3 length: 14; clone size: .; J gene: TRBJ1-1; V gene: TRBV5-1; D gene: .; CDR3 DNA: TGCGCCAGCAGCTTGGCCTGGCAGAAGGGTGAAGCTTTCTTT; CDR3 protein: CASSLAWQKGEAFF
CDR3 length: 16; clone size: .; J gene: TRBJ1-5; V gene: TRBV7-9; D gene: TRBD1; CDR3 DNA: TGTGCCAGCAGTAATAATCCGGGACAGGGTTATCAGCCCCAGCATTTT; CDR3 protein: CASSNNPGQGYQPQHF
CDR3 length: 16; clone size: .; J gene: TRBJ1-5; V gene: TRBV20-1; D gene: .; CDR3 DNA: TGCAGTGCTCCAGGGATCCCTTTTGGAAGTTTACAGCCCCAGCATTTT; CDR3 protein: CSAPGIPFGSLQPQHF
CDR3 length: 15; clone size: .; J gene: TRBJ2-5; V gene: TRBV5-1; D gene: TRBD2; CDR3 DNA: TGCGCCAGCAGCGAGCGGGGGGGCCGGATGGAGACCCAGTACTTC; CDR3 protein: CASSERGGRMETQYF
CDR3 length: 15; clone size: .; J gene: TRBJ2-7; V gene: TRBV19; D gene: TRBD2; CDR3 DNA: TGTGCCAGTAGTATCCTTAGCGGGGTGACCTACGAGCAGTACTTC; CDR3 protein: CASSILSGVTYEQYF
CDR3 length: 17; clone size: .; J gene: TRBJ2-2; V gene: TRBV11-2; D gene: .; CDR3 DNA: TGTGCCAGCAGCTTAAGAGGACAACTCCTAAACACCGGGGAGCTGTTTTTT; CDR3 protein: CASSLRGQLLNTGELFF
CDR3 length: 14; clone size: few; J gene: TRBJ1-1; V gene: TRBV6-5; D gene: .; CDR3 DNA: TGTGCCAGCAGTTACCGGGAGGGGCACACTGAAGCTTTCTTT; CDR3 protein: CASSYREGHTEAFF
CDR3 length: 16; clone size: .; J gene: TRBJ1-1; V gene: TRBV5-6; D gene: .; CDR3 DNA: TGTGCCAGCACCACGGGAGTGGGGATCATGAACACTGAAGCTTTCTTT; CDR3 protein: CASTTGVGIMNTEAFF
CDR3 length: 16; clone size: .; J gene: TRBJ2-1; V gene: TRBV13; D gene: .; CDR3 DNA: TGTGCCAGCAGCTTAGACTTGCAGGGAGACTACAATGAGCAGTTCTTC; CDR3 protein: CASSLDLQGDYNEQFF
CDR3 length: 14; clone size: .; J gene: TRBJ2-7; V gene: TRBV5-6; D gene: .; CDR3 DNA: TGTGCCAGCAGTCTGAGCGTAAGCTCCTACGAGCAGTACTTC; CDR3 protein: CASSLSVSSYEQYF
CDR3 length: 19; clone size: .; J gene: TRBJ2-2; V gene: TRBV7-9; D gene: .; CDR3 DNA: TGTGCCAGCAGCTTACCCCATTCCCCGGACAGAAGAGGCACCGGGGAGCTGTTTTTT; CDR3 protein: CASSLPHSPDRRGTGELFF
CDR3 length: 15; clone size: .; J gene: TRBJ2-7; V gene: TRBV12-3/TRBV12-4; D gene: .; CDR3 DNA: TGTGCCAGCAGTTTAAGTCCCCCTGCTACCTACGAGCAGTACTTC; CDR3 protein: CASSLSPPATYEQYF
CDR3 length: 16; clone size: .; J gene: TRBJ1-4; V gene: TRBV5-1; D gene: .; CDR3 DNA: TGCGCCAGCAGCCAAAGACAGGTGCAATCCAATGAAAAACTGTTTTTT; CDR3 protein: CASSQRQVQSNEKLFF
CDR3 length: 14; clone size: .; J gene: TRBJ1-4; V gene: TRBV4-1; D gene: .; CDR3 DNA: TGCGCCAGCAGCCACGAAACGACCCGTGAAAAACTGTTTTTT; CDR3 protein: CASSHETTREKLFF
CDR3 length: 13; clone size: .; J gene: TRBJ2-1; V gene: TRBV29-1; D gene: TRBD2; CDR3 DNA: TGCAGCGCTCTAGCGGGGAAGTACAATGAGCAGTTCTTC; CDR3 protein: CSALAGKYNEQFF
CDR3 length: 15; clone size: once; J gene: TRBJ2-5; V gene: TRBV24-1; D gene: TRBD1; CDR3 DNA: TGTGCCACCAGTGAGGGACAGGCGATCCAAGAGACCCAGTACTTC; CDR3 protein: CATSEGQAIQETQYF
CDR3 length: 19; clone size: .; J gene: TRBJ2-5; V gene: TRBV4-1; D gene: .; CDR3 DNA: TGCGCCAGCAGCCAAGTTCTTCCGCTAGCACAGAAGACCACAGAGACCCAGTACTTC; CDR3 protein: CASSQVLPLAQKTTETQYF
CDR3 length: 15; clone size: .; J gene: TRBJ1-1; V gene: TRBV20-1; D gene: .; CDR3 DNA: TGCAGTGCTAGAGATCTTTGGGGGGCAGCCACTGAAGCTTTCTTT; CDR3 protein: CSARDLWGAATEAFF
CDR3 length: 15; clone size: .; J gene: TRBJ2-2; V gene: TRBV9; D gene: .; CDR3 DNA: TGTGCCAGCAGCGGCCGGGACGGGGACCCCGGGGAGCTGTTTTTT; CDR3 protein: CASSGRDGDPGELFF
CDR3 length: 15; clone size: .; J gene: TRBJ2-5; V gene: TRBV12-3/TRBV12-4; D gene: TRBD1; CDR3 DNA: TGTGCCAGCAGTCTGACAGGGGGCACAGGGGAGACCCAGTACTTC; CDR3 protein: CASSLTGGTGETQYF
CDR3 length: 16; clone size: .; J gene: TRBJ1-1; V gene: TRBV18; D gene: TRBD1; CDR3 DNA: TGTGCCAGCTCACCAAATCAGGGGGCGCTGGACACTGAAGCTTTCTTT; CDR3 protein: CASSPNQGALDTEAFF
CDR3 length: 17; clone size: .; J gene: TRBJ2-6; V gene: TRBV6-1; D gene: TRBD1; CDR3 DNA: TGTGCCAGTTCCCGGGACAGGGTACCCTCTGGGGCCAACGTCCTGACTTTC; CDR3 protein: CASSRDRVPSGANVLTF
CDR3 length: 13; clone size: .; J gene: TRBJ2-3; V gene: TRBV5-1; D gene: TRBD1; CDR3 DNA: TGCGCCAGCAAGGGGGCAGACACAGATACGCAGTATTTT; CDR3 protein: CASKGADTDTQYF
CDR3 length: 16; clone size: .; J gene: TRBJ2-1; V gene: TRBV3-1; D gene: TRBD2; CDR3 DNA: TGTGCCAGCAGCCAAGATATGACTAGCGGCTACAATGAGCAGTTCTTC; CDR3 protein: CASSQDMTSGYNEQFF
CDR3 length: 13; clone size: .; J gene: TRBJ2-7; V gene: TRBV5-1; D gene: .; CDR3 DNA: TGCGCCAGCAGCCTAGGTGGCAGAAGCGAGCAGTACTTC; CDR3 protein: CASSLGGRSEQYF
CDR3 length: 13; clone size: .; J gene: TRBJ1-1; V gene: TRBV29-1; D gene: TRBD1; CDR3 DNA: TGCAGCGTTGCGGGACAGGAGAACACTGAAGCTTTCTTT; CDR3 protein: CSVAGQENTEAFF
CDR3 length: 15; clone size: .; J gene: TRBJ2-7; V gene: TRBV28; D gene: TRBD1; CDR3 DNA: TGTGCCAGCAGCCCCTTACAGGGGGTATCATCCGAGCAGTACTTC; CDR3 protein: CASSPLQGVSSEQYF
CDR3 length: 14; clone size: .; J gene: TRBJ2-5; V gene: TRBV12-3/TRBV12-4; D gene: TRBD2; CDR3 DNA: TGTGCCAGCGGGACTAGCGGGGGGCCGGAGACCCAGTACTTC; CDR3 protein: CASGTSGGPETQYF
CDR3 length: 17; clone size: once; J gene: TRBJ1-4; V gene: TRBV28; D gene: TRBD1; CDR3 DNA: TGTGCCAGCAGTTTAGCCGCTGACAGGGGAGGTCCTGAAAAACTGTTTTTT; CDR3 protein: CASSLAADRGGPEKLFF
CDR3 length: 12; clone size: .; J gene: TRBJ2-7; V gene: TRBV6-5; D gene: TRBD2; CDR3 DNA: TGTGCCAGCAGTCCGTCGGGGGGCGAGCAGTACTTC; CDR3 protein: CASSPSGGEQYF
CDR3 length: 11; clone size: .; J gene: TRBJ1-4; V gene: TRBV25-1; D gene: .; CDR3 DNA: TGTGCCAGCAGTGATTCCGAAAAACTGTTTTTT; CDR3 protein: CASSDSEKLFF
CDR3 length: 15; clone size: .; J gene: TRBJ2-7; V gene: TRBV6-5; D gene: TRBD2; CDR3 DNA: TGTGCCAGCAGTTACAGACTAGCGGGGTCCTACGAGCAGTACTTC; CDR3 protein: CASSYRLAGSYEQYF
CDR3 length: 13; clone size: .; J gene: TRBJ1-2; V gene: TRBV7-8; D gene: TRBD1; CDR3 DNA: TGTGCCAGCAGCTACAGGACAGGGGACGGCTACACCTTC; CDR3 protein: CASSYRTGDGYTF
CDR3 length: 14; clone size: .; J gene: TRBJ2-1; V gene: TRBV20-1; D gene: TRBD2; CDR3 DNA: TGCAGTGCCAAGACCGGGCCCCGGGGGGGTGAGCAGTTCTTC; CDR3 protein: CSAKTGPRGGEQFF
CDR3 length: 12; clone size: .; J gene: TRBJ2-7; V gene: TRBV6-5; D gene: TRBD2; CDR3 DNA: TGTGCCAGCAGTTACGGCGGGGGCGAGCAGTACTTC; CDR3 protein: CASSYGGGEQYF
CDR3 length: 16; clone size: .; J gene: TRBJ2-7; V gene: TRBV12-3/TRBV12-4; D gene: .; CDR3 DNA: TGTGCCAGCAGTTTAATTGGGACGACCCCGTGGTACGAGCAGTACTTC; CDR3 protein: CASSLIGTTPWYEQYF
CDR3 length: 14; clone size: .; J gene: TRBJ2-7; V gene: TRBV7-6; D gene: TRBD1; CDR3 DNA: TGTGCCAGCAGCTTATTGGCAGGGGGAAACGAGCAGTACTTC; CDR3 protein: CASSLLAGGNEQYF
CDR3 length: 16; clone size: .; J gene: TRBJ1-2; V gene: TRBV6-5; D gene: .; CDR3 DNA: TGTGCCAGCAGTTACTCGATGGGGCAGACTAACTATGGCTACACCTTC; CDR3 protein: CASSYSMGQTNYGYTF
CDR3 length: 15; clone size: .; J gene: TRBJ2-1; V gene: TRBV3-1; D gene: TRBD2; CDR3 DNA: TGTGCCAGCAGCCAAGGGACTAGCAACTACAATGAGCAGTTCTTC; CDR3 protein: CASSQGTSNYNEQFF
CDR3 length: 15; clone size: once; J gene: TRBJ2-3; V gene: TRBV9; D gene: .; CDR3 DNA: TGTGCCAGCAGCGCCACGGGTCCTAGCACAGATACGCAGTATTTT; CDR3 protein: CASSATGPSTDTQYF
CDR3 length: 18; clone size: once; J gene: TRBJ2-3; V gene: TRBV20-1; D gene: TRBD2; CDR3 DNA: TGCAGTGCTAGAGATCTTATAGGACTAGCGGATATCACAGATACGCAGTATTTT; CDR3 protein: CSARDLIGLADITDTQYF
CDR3 length: 14; clone size: .; J gene: TRBJ2-7; V gene: TRBV7-6; D gene: .; CDR3 DNA: TGTGCCAGCAGCGCCCTAGGGGGATCTGGGGAGCAGTACTTC; CDR3 protein: CASSALGGSGEQYF
CDR3 length: 15; clone size: .; J gene: TRBJ2-2; V gene: TRBV9; D gene: .; CDR3 DNA: TGTGCCAGCAGCCTGGGGGCCCTGAACACCGGGGAGCTGTTTTTT; CDR3 protein: CASSLGALNTGELFF
CDR3 length: 16; clone size: .; J gene: TRBJ2-2; V gene: TRBV3-1; D gene: .; CDR3 DNA: TGTGCCAGCAGCCCCACGTTGGGGATTGACACCGGGGAGCTGTTTTTT; CDR3 protein: CASSPTLGIDTGELFF
CDR3 length: 15; clone size: .; J gene: TRBJ2-7; V gene: TRBV5-1; D gene: TRBD1; CDR3 DNA: TGCGCCAGCAGCTTGGAGACAGGGGCGAGCTACGAGCAGTACTTC; CDR3 protein: CASSLETGASYEQYF
CDR3 length: 15; clone size: .; J gene: TRBJ1-2; V gene: TRBV2; D gene: .; CDR3 DNA: TGTGCCAGCAGTCCCGACAGCTACTTTAACTATGGCTACACCTTC; CDR3 protein: CASSPDSYFNYGYTF
CDR3 length: 15; clone size: .; J gene: TRBJ2-3; V gene: TRBV7-3; D gene: TRBD2; CDR3 DNA: TGTGCCAGCAGTTTGGTAGCGGGGGGCGCAGATACGCAGTATTTT; CDR3 protein: CASSLVAGGADTQYF